The 22 T cell receptor beta chains listed next were all sequenced from one sample in a study of T cell responses to AZD1222 COVID-19 vaccine. The protocol was immunoSEQ multiplex PCR, while the TCRdb copy is restricted to in-frame clones and leaves out a portion. This table holds tens of thousands of clones, approximately 87% found once. Sequencing was performed on peripheral blood, taken on day 0 of MenACWY control vaccination. These TCRs come from an adult in good health.

This chain links TRBV28 with TRBJ2-7, with TRBD2 identical over 8 bases. The CDR3 sequence is 14 residues long. CDR1 is MDHEN and CDR2 is SYDVKM in the germline V gene. V dropped 6 bases and J dropped 2; count of bases not matched to a gene: 6. The CDR3 DNA reads TGTGCCAGCAGGAGACCGGGACTAGCCTACGAGCAGTACTTC. It is translated as CASRRPGLAYEQYF.

This chain links TRBV19 with TRBJ2-6, with 7 bases that match TRBD1. After removal of 4 bases from V and 0 bases from J, the junction contained 9 bases not matched to a gene. Germline lookup yields CDR1 LNHDA and CDR2 SQIVND (reference sequence). CDR3 length: 18 residues. The CDR3 loop reads CASSRRQGDNSGANVLTF. DNA for the CDR3: TGTGCCAGTAGTAGGCGGCAGGGGGACAACTCTGGGGCCAACGTCCTGACTTTC.

This clone was detected once. J is TRBJ2-3 and V is TRBV7-2, with D possibly being TRBD2 (5 bases). Between the trimmed V and J ends, which lost 4 bases and 2 bases, there was a span of 19 bases. The CDR3 covers 17 residues. Germline lookup yields CDR1 SGHTA and CDR2 FQGNSA. This CDR3 is CASSSPGFSQPTDTQYF. CDR3 in DNA: TGTGCCAGCAGCTCCCCGGGATTCTCCCAGCCCACAGATACGCAGTATTTT. The complete variable domain, with remaining parts taken from reference TRBV7-2 and TRBJ2-3, reads GAGVSQSPSNKVTEKGKDVELRCDPISGHTALYWYRQSLGQGLEFLIYFQGNSAPDKSGLPSDRFSAERTGGSVSTLTIQRTQQEDSAVYLCASSSPGFSQPTDTQYFGPGTRLTVL.

This chain joins TRBV6-5 and TRBJ2-1, with D unresolved. The germline CDR1 and CDR2 sequences are MNHEY and SVGAGI. The CDR3 is made up of 15 amino acids. Trimming stripped 0 bases from V and 0 bases from J, with 6 bases between. The CDR3 reads CASSYSEFSYNEQFF. Here the CDR3 DNA reads TGTGCCAGCAGTTACTCGGAATTCTCCTACAATGAGCAGTTCTTC.

The chain links TRBV4-1 to TRBJ2-7; 8 nucleotides align to TRBD2. The CDR3 runs 15 residues. V lost 4 bases and J lost 2; bases outside the gene matches: 7. Germline CDR1 and CDR2: MGHRA and YSYEKL. The CDR3 loop reads CASSPGREGTYEQYF. CDR3 DNA: TGCGCCAGCAGCCCTGGCCGGGAGGGCACCTACGAGCAGTACTTC.

This sequence joins TRBV28 and TRBJ1-4; maybe TRBD1 (5 bases). Trimming cost V 3 bases and J 3 bases, with 14 bases left between them. Germline CDR1 reads MDHEN; CDR2 reads SYDVKM. This CDR3 is 16 amino acids long. CDR3 sequence (DNA): TGTGCCAGCAGTTTTGATCAGGGAAGGGCTAATGAAAAACTGTTTTTT. Amino acids: CASSFDQGRANEKLFF.

This rearrangement joins TRBV7-9 to TRBJ2-3, with TRBD2 as a possible D gene (5 bases). The CDR3 length is 13 residues. Germline assignment: CDR1 SEHNR and CDR2 FQNEAQ (reference sequence). Between the trimmed V and J ends, which lost 5 bases and 5 bases, there was a span of 11 bases. CDR3 bases: TGTGCCAGCAGCCAAGGTGAGGGAGATACGCAGTATTTT. This gives the protein CASSQGEGDTQYF.

The chain joins TRBV3-1 (or the pseudogene TRBV3-2) to TRBJ1-5; D call uncertain. The V end was cut by 1 base, the J end by 7 bases, with 14 bases between. The CDR3 loop spans 15 amino acids. CDR1 is LGHDT and CDR2 is YNNKEL in the germline V gene (reference sequence). The chain's CDR3 is CASSQVRGEGQPQHF. The CDR3 region has the DNA TGTGCCAGCAGCCAAGTCCGGGGTGAAGGGCAGCCCCAGCATTTT.

The chain is built from TRBV18 and TRBJ2-2; 13 bases fit TRBD2. V trimming: 3 bases; J trimming: 6 bases; junction bases outside the gene matches: 4. The CDR3 covers 16 residues. CDR1 and CDR2 from the germline V gene are KGHSH and LQKENI. CDR3 sequence (DNA): TGTGCCAGCTCACCCACTAGCGGGAGGGCCTCCGGGGAGCTGTTTTTT. It specifies CASSPTSGRASGELFF.

The rearrangement links TRBV5-1 to TRBJ2-7; D is ambiguous. The CDR3 loop spans 15 amino acids. CDR1 and CDR2 (germline): SGHRS, YFSETQ. Trimming removed 0 bases from V and 0 bases from J, with 10 bases in between. CDR3: CASSLETGFSYEQYF. The CDR3 DNA reads as TGCGCCAGCAGCTTGGAGACTGGGTTCTCCTACGAGCAGTACTTC.

The V gene is TRBV5-4, the J gene TRBJ2-6; D call uncertain. The CDR3 spans 15 residues. V lost 0 bases and J 2 bases, leaving 6 bases between the germline ends. Germline-derived CDR1 and CDR2 are SGHNT and YYREEE (reference sequence). CDR3 sequence: CASSLVGAGANVLTF. CDR3 coding DNA: TGTGCCAGCAGCTTGGTTGGGGCTGGGGCCAACGTCCTGACTTTC.

The J gene is TRBJ1-6, the V gene TRBV6-5; TRBD1 matches 8 bases. CDR3 length: 15 residues. Germline V gene data show CDR1 as MNHEY and CDR2 as SVGAGI. The ends lost 6 bases at V and 8 bases at J; junction bases unmatched: 9. The CDR3 here is CASRSPADRDSPLHF. In DNA, the CDR3 is TGTGCCAGCAGATCCCCTGCGGACAGGGATTCACCCCTCCACTTT.

This chain uses TRBV28 with TRBJ1-3, with D perhaps matching TRBD1 (5 bases). The CDR3 is made up of 15 amino acids. The germline V and J ends were trimmed by 3 bases and 2 bases, with 11 bases remaining between them. The germline V gene encodes CDR1 MDHEN and CDR2 SYDVKM. CDR3 DNA sequence: TGTGCCAGCAGTTTTATGGGGACCCCTGGAAACACCATATATTTT. This translates into CASSFMGTPGNTIYF.

On this clone itself: One end of the junction varies from germline; a read error may be responsible. The gene calls are TRBV28 and TRBJ1-6; D is uncertain. Germline V gives CDR1 MDHEN, CDR2 SYDVKM. The CDR3 runs 11 residues. The CDR3 bases are TGTGCCAGCAGTTTAAATTCGTCCCTCTACTTT. Translated, it gives CASSLNSSLYF.

The chain joins TRBV4-1 to TRBJ2-3; 9 bases match TRBD2. Germline V CDR1 and CDR2: MGHRA, YSYEKL. There are 17 residues in the CDR3. V trimming: 1 base; J trimming: 1 base; junction bases outside the gene matches: 6. The CDR3 coding sequence is TGCGCCAGCAGCCAAGGATGGGGCGGGGGGGGCACAGATACGCAGTATTTT. This sequence encodes CASSQGWGGGGTDTQYF.

This clone has a handful of counts. The CDR3 DNA sequence: TGTGCCAGTAGTACCACGCAGGGTCCAGATACGCAGTATTTT. It translates to CASSTTQGPDTQYF. V is TRBV19 and J is TRBJ2-3; possibly TRBD1 for D (5 bases). The CDR3 consists of 14 residues. From germline, CDR1 is LNHDA and CDR2 SQIVND (reference sequence). V was cut by 4 bases and J by 4 bases, with 12 bases left in between.

This sequence joins TRBV27 and TRBJ1-1; the D is unclear. CDR3 length: 14 residues. Germline V gives CDR1 MNHEY, CDR2 SMNVEV (reference sequence). The V end was cut by 4 bases, the J end by 0 bases, with 9 bases between. CDR3 nucleotide sequence: TGTGCCAGCAGTTCACAGTCCATGAACACTGAAGCTTTCTTT. Protein sequence: CASSSQSMNTEAFF.

V and J are TRBV7-2 and TRBJ2-2, with unresolved D. The CDR3 loop spans 13 amino acids. Germline CDR1 SGHTA, CDR2 FQGNSA. Trimming removed 3 bases at V and 2 bases at J, with 4 bases between. CDR3 loop: CASSFSNTGELFF. CDR3 sequence (DNA): TGTGCCAGCAGCTTTTCAAACACCGGGGAGCTGTTTTTT.

In its sample, this clone was seen a few times. This chain uses TRBV5-1 with TRBJ2-6, with TRBD1 identical over 8 bases. The germline V gene encodes CDR1 SGHRS and CDR2 YFSETQ. The CDR3 covers 15 residues. The junction had 4 bases not matched to a gene; V was cut back by 6 bases and J by 2 bases. The CDR3 spells CASKTGGTGANVLTF. The CDR3 bases are TGCGCCAGCAAAACAGGGGGTACTGGGGCCAACGTCCTGACTTTC.

CDR3 DNA: TGTGCCAGCAGTCTGGGACAGAGCTACGAGCAGTACTTC. As protein: CASSLGQSYEQYF. The rearrangement joins TRBV28 to TRBJ2-7, with 7 bases that match TRBD1. The CDR3 sequence is 13 residues long. Per the germline V gene, CDR1 is MDHEN and CDR2 is SYDVKM. V gave up 5 bases and J gave up 3 bases; unmatched junction bases: 4.

The chain has TRBV5-1 and TRBJ2-2; the match to TRBD2 covers 8 bases. The V and J ends lost 0 bases and 5 bases, in that order; junction bases with no gene match: 6. This CDR3 region has 16 residues. Germline CDR1 is SGHRS and CDR2 is YFSETQ. In nucleotides, the CDR3 is TGCGCCAGCAGCTTGGCAGCGGGAGCTGAAACCGGGGAGCTGTTTTTT. It specifies CASSLAAGAETGELFF.

A single count supports this clone. The rearrangement links TRBV6-1 to TRBJ2-1; D tentatively reads TRBD1 or TRBD2 (5 bases each). The germline CDR1 and CDR2 sequences are MNHNS and SASEGT. The CDR3 is 13 amino acids. V shed 2 bases and J shed 15 bases, with 17 bases lying between them. The CDR3 DNA is TGTGCCAGCAGTGAATATGGGGGTAGGCCTGTGTTCTTC. Protein product: CASSEYGGRPVFF.